These T cell receptor beta chains were read from a single sample in a study of CD4+ T cells in melanoma. Produced via immunoSEQ multiplex PCR; TCRdb's table is partial and in-frame only. The sample contains about 9,900 clones, around 70% of which appear only once. Input material: tumor tissue. These receptor sequences come from a human donor with melanoma. Both conserved end residues are part of each CDR3. A D gene is named only where the DNA matches it firmly. Size tells how often a clone was seen (once, few, many) or the class of an expanded clone, and some rows leave it out.

J gene	V gene	clone size	D gene	CDR3 protein	CDR3 DNA
TRBJ1-5	TRBV6-5	NA	NA	CASSPRWGTNQPQHF	TGTGCCAGCAGTCCCCGGTGGGGGACCAATCAGCCCCAGCATTTT
TRBJ2-1	TRBV7-2	NA	NA	CASSLGLYNEQFF	TGTGCCAGCAGCCTGGGGTTATACAATGAGCAGTTCTTC
TRBJ1-3	TRBV18	NA	NA	CASSHRQLSSGNTIYF	TGTGCCAGCTCCCACAGACAGTTGAGCTCTGGAAACACCATATATTTT
TRBJ1-6	TRBV5-8	NA	NA	CASSDTGLDDSPLHF	TGTGCCAGCAGCGACACAGGGTTAGATGATTCACCCCTCCACTTT
TRBJ1-2	TRBV30	NA	NA	CAWDIGPSDGYTF	TGTGCCTGGGACATTGGGCCAAGCGATGGCTACACCTTC
TRBJ2-1	TRBV11-3	NA	NA	CASSFDYGQQFF	TGTGCCAGCAGCTTCGACTATGGACAGCAGTTCTTC
TRBJ1-5	TRBV30	once	NA	CAWSVDYDEPQHF	TGTGCCTGGAGTGTCGACTACGACGAGCCCCAGCATTTT
TRBJ2-1	TRBV4-2	NA	NA	CASSLGSGEQFF	TGTGCCAGCAGCCTCGGGAGTGGGGAGCAGTTCTTC
TRBJ2-2	TRBV11-2	NA	NA	CASSLLVSGELFF	TGTGCCAGCAGCTTGCTAGTATCCGGGGAGCTGTTTTTT
TRBJ1-2	TRBV5-3	NA	NA	CARSHSKGLCRNGYTF	TGTGCCAGAAGCCATTCTAAGGGGCTTTGCCGCAACGGCTACACCTTC
TRBJ1-1	TRBV12-5	NA	NA	CASAKEGPGTEAFF	TGTGCTAGTGCCAAAGAAGGTCCCGGCACTGAAGCTTTCTTT
TRBJ1-1	TRBV6-1	NA	NA	CASSDWTLNTEAFF	TGTGCCAGCAGCGACTGGACTTTGAACACTGAAGCTTTCTTT
TRBJ1-1	TRBV5-8	large	NA	CASSLRGADTEAFF	TGTGCCAGCAGCCTACGGGGGGCGGACACTGAAGCTTTCTTT
TRBJ2-1	TRBV30	once	NA	CAWSGLADEQFF	TGTGCCTGGAGTGGATTAGCGGATGAGCAGTTCTTC
TRBJ2-7	TRBV18	NA	TRBD1	CASSPGTGGSYEQYF	TGTGCCAGCTCACCAGGGACAGGGGGCTCCTACGAGCAGTACTTC
TRBJ2-1	TRBV6-1	NA	NA	CASISDTTYNEQFF	TGTGCCAGCATCTCCGACACCACCTACAATGAGCAGTTCTTC